This TCR beta chain was captured by sequencing in a study of blood T cell repertoires in COVID-19. TCRdb's table, derived via immunoSEQ multiplex PCR, lists solely in-frame clones and lacks some. The table has under 110,000 clones, 85% seen once. The V gene's germline CDR1 is SGHRS and CDR2 YFSETQ. J lost 4 bases, V lost 4 bases, and 10 bases had no gene match. The CDR3 loop spans 16 amino acids. The V and J genes are TRBV5-1 and TRBJ1-2; TRBD1 matches 10 bases. The sequenced sample consisted of peripheral blood. This receptor was obtained from a woman aged 70-85 years with active or convalescent COVID-19. CDR3 nucleotide sequence: TGCGCCAGCAGCGACACCGGACAGGGGGTCTTCTATGGCTACACCTTC. Its protein product is CASSDTGQGVFYGYTF.